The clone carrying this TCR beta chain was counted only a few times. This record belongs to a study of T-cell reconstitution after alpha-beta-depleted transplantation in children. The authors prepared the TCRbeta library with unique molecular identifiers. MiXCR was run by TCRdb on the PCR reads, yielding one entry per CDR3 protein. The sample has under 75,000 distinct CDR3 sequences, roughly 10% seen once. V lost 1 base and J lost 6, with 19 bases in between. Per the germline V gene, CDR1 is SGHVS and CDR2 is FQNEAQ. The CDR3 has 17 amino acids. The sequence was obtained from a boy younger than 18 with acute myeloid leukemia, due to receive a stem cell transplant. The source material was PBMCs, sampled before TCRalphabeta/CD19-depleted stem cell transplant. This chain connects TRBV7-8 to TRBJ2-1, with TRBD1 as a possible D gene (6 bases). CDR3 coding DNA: TGTGCCAGCAGCTTAGACAGGGTGAGGGGCCGAGGCAATGAGCAGTTCTTC. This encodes CASSLDRVRGRGNEQFF.